Below, 13 T cell receptor beta chains from the same sample are listed, as sequenced in a study of T cell responses to AZD1222 COVID-19 vaccine. The table came from immunoSEQ multiplex PCR; TCRdb's copy has only in-frame clones and leaves some out. This sample has tens of thousands of clones, with around nine tenths found just once. The sample was peripheral blood, taken on day 0 of MenACWY control vaccination. These TCRs come from an adult in good health.

The chain employs TRBV28 and TRBJ1-1; possible D gene TRBD1, 5 bases. CDR3 length equals 13 residues. V lost 7 bases to trimming and J lost 8 bases, with 17 bases between them. The germline V gene encodes CDR1 MDHEN and CDR2 SYDVKM. The CDR3 loop is CASIDPGRREAFF. The CDR3, as DNA: TGTGCCAGCATCGACCCGGGACGACGCGAAGCTTTCTTT.

In its sample, this clone was seen once. This chain links TRBV6-2 or TRBV6-3 with TRBJ2-7; D not resolved. This CDR3 region has 11 residues. Germline CDR1 is MNHEY and CDR2 is SVGEGT. V lost 5 bases to trimming and J lost 5 bases, with 7 bases between them. In DNA, the CDR3 is TGTGCCAGCAGTCCCTTGGACGAGCAGTACTTC. Amino acid sequence: CASSPLDEQYF.

The V call is TRBV20-1, the J call TRBJ2-7; D is unclear. The CDR3 loop spans 10 amino acids. Germline CDR1 and CDR2: DFQATT and SNEGSKA (reference sequence). The V end was cut by 5 bases, the J end by 8 bases, with 10 bases between. CDR3 protein: CSAVSGQQYF. The CDR3 coding sequence is TGCAGTGCTGTCTCTGGCCAGCAGTACTTC.

V usage is TRBV19 and J usage is TRBJ1-5; 7 bases align to TRBD1. The ends lost 6 bases at V and 6 bases at J; junction bases unmatched: 8. The length of the CDR3 is 14 residues. Germline lookup yields CDR1 LNHDA and CDR2 SQIVND (reference sequence). The CDR3 region has the DNA TGTGCCAGTAGCGTGACAGGGCACGCTCAGCCCCAGCATTTT. It codes for CASSVTGHAQPQHF.

The chain is built from TRBV24-1 and TRBJ1-6; 7 bases fit TRBD1. The CDR3 contains 14 residues. The trim removed 7 bases at V and 10 bases at J, leaving 9 bases unmatched. Germline values: CDR1 KGHDR, CDR2 SFDVKD. DNA of the CDR3: TGTGCCACCAGCGCGGGGACAGAAAACTCACCCCTCCACTTT. Its translation: CATSAGTENSPLHF.

The J gene is TRBJ1-6, the V gene TRBV28; D is ambiguous. The ends were cut back, 2 bases at V and 8 bases at J, with 7 bases in the middle. Germline V gene data show CDR1 as MDHEN and CDR2 as SYDVKM. The CDR3 has 13 amino acids. The CDR3 region has the DNA TGTGCCAGCAGTTTACCGGGAGATTCACCCCTCCACTTT. Amino acids: CASSLPGDSPLHF.

This clone has just one count. The gene calls are TRBV9 and TRBJ1-6; D might be TRBD1 (5 bases). The CDR3 totals 14 residues. Germline-derived CDR1 and CDR2 are SGDLS and YYNGEE. The V end was cut by 1 base, the J end by 5 bases, with 7 bases between. Written as DNA, the CDR3 is TGTGCCAGCAGCGTATTGGGGGATAATTCACCCCTCCACTTT. Protein product: CASSVLGDNSPLHF.

The gene calls are TRBV25-1 and TRBJ1-4, with TRBD1 as a possible D gene (5 bases). Deletions cut 4 bases from V and 0 bases from J, with 9 bases between. Germline V gives CDR1 MGHDK, CDR2 SYGVNS. The CDR3 has 15 residues. CDR3 nucleotides: TGTGCCAGCAGTGCAGACAGTCCAACTAATGAAAAACTGTTTTTT. This gives the protein CASSADSPTNEKLFF.

The genes are TRBV13 and TRBJ2-3; D is undetermined. The CDR3 has 14 residues. V dropped 5 bases and J dropped 5 bases, with 14 bases sitting between them. The germline CDR1 and CDR2 sequences are PRHDT and FYEKMQ (reference sequence). The CDR3 DNA follows: TGTGCCAGCAGCAATACCACTAATTTAGATACGCAGTATTTT. Amino acids: CASSNTTNLDTQYF.

V gene TRBV19 combines with J gene TRBJ2-7; D is unresolved. The CDR3 has 15 amino acids. V was clipped by 5 bases and J by 1 base, with 15 bases between them. The germline V gene encodes CDR1 LNHDA and CDR2 SQIVND (reference sequence). Here the CDR3 reads CASSPGPPLSYEQYF. CDR3 coding DNA: TGTGCCAGTAGTCCCGGACCTCCCCTGTCCTACGAGCAGTACTTC. The full variable domain, rest sourced from reference TRBV19 and TRBJ2-7, is DGGITQSPKYLFRKEGQNVTLSCEQNLNHDAMYWYRQDPGQGLRLIYYSQIVNDFQKGDIAEGYSVSREKKESFPLTVTSAQKNPTAFYLCASSPGPPLSYEQYFGPGTRLTVT.

V gene TRBV11-1 combines with J gene TRBJ2-7; D perhaps matches TRBD2 (5 bases). The CDR3 sequence is 13 residues long. Germline CDR1 SGHAT, CDR2 FQDESV (reference sequence). V lost 5 bases, J lost 3 bases, and 11 bases lay in between. The CDR3, as DNA: TGTGCCAGCAGCCCAAGGACTTACTACGAGCAGTACTTC. Protein product: CASSPRTYYEQYF. Using reference TRBV11-1 and TRBJ2-7 for the parts outside the CDR3, the full variable domain is EAEVAQSPRYKITEKSQAVAFWCDPISGHATLYWYRQILGQGPELLVQFQDESVVDDSQLPKDRFSAERLKGVDSTLKIQPAELGDSAMYLCASSPRTYYEQYFGPGTRLTVT.

J is TRBJ1-3 and V is TRBV6-2 or TRBV6-3; the D is unclear. The V and J ends lost 5 bases and 9 bases respectively, with 23 bases between them. In germline, CDR1 is MNHEY, CDR2 SVGEGT. The CDR3 runs to 16 residues. The CDR3 sequence is CASSQDGNLPSATIYF. The CDR3 region has the DNA TGTGCCAGCAGTCAGGACGGCAATCTACCTTCAGCCACCATATATTTT.

This chain uses TRBV28 with TRBJ1-5; no firm D call. CDR1 MDHEN and CDR2 SYDVKM come from the germline V gene. The CDR3 consists of 12 residues. The germline V and J ends were trimmed by 7 bases and 4 bases, with 8 bases remaining between them. The CDR3 region is CASTETNQPQHF. The CDR3 nucleotides are TGTGCCAGCACCGAAACAAATCAGCCCCAGCATTTT.